This is a list of T cell receptor beta chains from one sample in a study of blood T cell repertoires in COVID-19. The table came from immunoSEQ multiplex PCR; TCRdb's copy has only in-frame clones and leaves some out. Of 150,000 to 200,000 clones in the sample, around 90% are singletons; the top ten hold approximately 21%. Specimen: peripheral blood. The receptors were sampled from a man aged 55 to 70 with active or convalescent COVID-19. Each CDR3 is given with its conserved first and last residue.

>TRBJ1-6|TRBV5-4
CASSPGTDSPLHF
>TRBJ2-6|TRBV18
CASSPPLGGGHSGANVLTF
>TRBJ1-6|TRBV6-5
CASRGQGSYNSPLHF
>TRBJ1-2|TRBV19
CASSPRTGYGYTF
>TRBJ2-7|TRBV2
CASSEKTGNDEQYF
>TRBJ1-5|TRBV12-5
CASGFNRDQPQHF
>TRBJ1-6|TRBV5-1
CASSLVCGTGPAIYNSPLHF
>TRBJ1-1|TRBV6-1
CASTEPGQGAFSAFF
>TRBJ1-2|TRBV6-1
CASSDRPGGNGYTF
>TRBJ2-3|TRBV15
CATSRQGMLADTQYF
>TRBJ1-5|TRBV7-2
CASSVQAGQGFFSPQHF
>TRBJ1-5|TRBV4-1
CASSQPTGPLGQPQHF
>TRBJ2-7|TRBV3-1/TRBV3-2
CASSQGRGATSYEQYF
>TRBJ2-2|TRBV5-1
CASSEGGLTGELFF